This T cell receptor (beta chain) derives from a study of human T cells and chemical hapten exposure. Via MiXCR, TCRdb re-called the RACE reads, giving one row per CDR3 protein. Of some 340,000 distinct CDR3 sequences detected, around 7% appear once; the ten largest clones hold more than 7%. V shed 10 bases, J shed 5 bases, and the junction held 9 bases outside the gene matches. From germline, CDR1 is MDHEN and CDR2 SYDVKM. CDR3 length: 14 residues. Time point reported: patch test 1, 2 weeks after DPC sensitization. Regarding treatment: therapeutic diphenylcyclopropenone sensitization with weekly scalp DPC. Patches went on only after blood had been drawn each time.

Sample: whole blood, taken in connection with sensitization to the hapten diphenylcyclopropenone (DPC). The rearrangement links TRBV28 to TRBJ2-5; 11 nucleotides match TRBD2. This sequence was found in a young woman with alopecia areata. Some clones in this sample may be carry-over from other donors' samples. CDR3 loop: CATLGLAAGETQYF. The DNA of the CDR3 is TGTGCCACCTTGGGACTAGCGGCCGGGGAGACCCAGTACTTC.